This TCR beta chain was identified during a study of patients and donors after allogeneic stem cell transplantation (dated by TCRdb to 2018 to 2021). For this clonotype: Its antigen has not been determined. No per-base quality is available; no much larger clone lies one base away.

The library was produced with RT-PCR. The sequencing machine was a NextSeq 550. TCRdb reprocessing: public reads trimmed at Q25 with fastp, clones called with MiXCR, in-frame beta chains kept. Records with the same CDR3 protein are collapsed into one entry carrying the most frequent genes and DNA. The sample contains 20,000 to 25,000 distinct CDR3 sequences, about 30% of them found a single time. The top ten clonotypes cover roughly half of the sample. This receptor was obtained from a human donor who was either an allogeneic HSCT recipient or a stem cell or donor lymphocyte infusion donor (not recorded which). It is not recorded whose cells these are; they may come from a transplant donor. Sequencing input: blood, either unsorted or a sorted T cell fraction (not recorded which).

This receptor carries the CDR3 CASRPDRVSPLHF. In nucleotides, the sequence is TGTGCCAGCAGACCCGACAGGGTTTCACCCCTCCACTTT. The sequence is built from TRBV6-5 and TRBJ1-6; 7 central nucleotides agree with TRBD1. CDR1 and CDR2 are drawn from the germline V gene: MNHEY, SVGAGI. The CDR3 has 13 amino acids, counting the end cysteine and phenylalanine. CDR3 DNA is the only sequence kept; it has 39 bases, read in frame from the first base. V loses 6 bases at its end and J loses 9 bases; junction bases beyond the gene matches: 5.